This TCR beta chain was retrieved from a study of blood T cell repertoires in COVID-19. Study details: Acute and convalescent COVID-19 samples came from the United States, Italy and Spain.

Cohorts were based on clinical histories the participants reported. The V and J ends lost 2 bases and 6 bases respectively, with 19 bases between them. The CDR3 consists of 15 residues. Germline lookup yields CDR1 SQVTM and CDR2 ANQGSEA. In the original processing: Counts of nucleated cells, estimated from reference gene primer amplification, were obtained. Data came from immunoSEQ multiplex PCR; TCRdb stores just in-frame clones and leaves some out. V, J and clone size reflect that table, while D and trimming were determined from the DNA. The sample lists more than 100,000 clones, 80% to 90% occurring once.

The sequencing input was PBMCs or T cells enriched from blood (not recorded which). The genes are TRBV29-1 and TRBJ1-2; possible D gene TRBD1, 6 bases. This clonotype was obtained from a man aged 40-50 years with acute COVID-19. CDR3 in DNA: TGCAGCGTTGAAAACCCAGACAGGTTGTTGGATGGCTACACCTTC. This encodes CSVENPDRLLDGYTF. Complete variable domain (other parts from reference TRBV29-1 and TRBJ1-2): SAVISQKPSRDICQRGTSLTIQCQVDSQVTMMFWYRQQPGQSLTLIATANQGSEATYESGFVIDKFPISRPNLTFSTLTVSNMSPEDSSIYLCSVENPDRLLDGYTFGSGTRLTVV.